This T cell receptor beta chain stems from a study of blood T cell repertoires in COVID-19. Study context: T cells, B-cell-depleted T cells, or PBMCs supplied cDNA or gDNA.

Methods used by the authors: From reference gene primer amplification, estimates of nucleated cell counts were derived. Repertoires were generated with immunoSEQ multiplex PCR, while TCRdb's copy carries only in-frame clones and drops some. The V and J calls and clone size were taken over from that table, and D and trimming were inferred from the DNA. The sample includes about 160,000 clones, around 93% seen only once; the top ten take about 5%. Germline trimming cut 8 bases from V and 2 bases from J; bases unmatched to any gene: 6. The CDR3 runs 13 residues. CDR1 and CDR2 (germline): MDHEN, SYDVKM. The sequenced sample was peripheral blood. The V gene is TRBV28, the J gene TRBJ2-7, with 7 bases matching TRBD1. The TCR sequence derives from a woman aged 45-60 years with acute or convalescent COVID-19. The chain's CDR3 is CASYRGGTYEQYF. In nucleotides, the CDR3 is TGTGCCAGCTATAGAGGGGGCACCTACGAGCAGTACTTC.